The rows below give T cell receptor beta chains drawn from one sample of a study of CD8 T cells in Susac syndrome. MiXCR was run by TCRdb on the immunoSEQ multiplex PCR reads, yielding one entry per CDR3 protein. The sample has 250,000 to 300,000 distinct CDR3 sequences, roughly 85% seen once; the top ten hold roughly 0.21%. Sequencing was performed on CD8+ T cells from PBMCs. These receptors all stem from a human donor with multiple sclerosis. The CDR3 runs from the conserved cysteine through the conserved F or W. D genes are given only for firm matches. Clone size appears in some rows only: once, few, many, or a class for an expanded clone.

V gene,clone size,J gene,D gene,CDR3 protein,CDR3 DNA
TRBV6-5,-,TRBJ2-4,-,CASSYSRENIQYF,TGTGCCAGCAGTTACTCTAGGGAAAACATTCAGTACTTC
TRBV10-1,-,TRBJ1-5,TRBD1,CASSAQGTHSNQPQHF,TGCGCCAGCAGTGCACAGGGGACCCATAGCAATCAGCCCCAGCATTTT
TRBV19,-,TRBJ1-2,-,CASSIGGPPPRDGYTF,TGTGCCAGTAGTATAGGGGGACCCCCGCCTCGAGATGGCTACACCTTC
TRBV4-1,-,TRBJ2-7,-,CASSQDPGTGTYEQYF,TGCGCCAGCAGCCAAGATCCAGGGACGGGGACCTACGAGCAGTACTTC
TRBV20-1,-,TRBJ2-7,-,CSARDIAGSSYEQYF,TGCAGTGCTAGAGATATCGCGGGAAGCTCCTACGAGCAGTACTTC
TRBV9,-,TRBJ1-4,-,CASSVDRDEKLFF,TGTGCCAGCAGCGTAGACAGAGATGAAAAACTGTTTTTT
TRBV6-2/TRBV6-3,-,TRBJ2-5,-,CASSYGSHQETQYF,TGTGCCAGCAGTTACGGCAGCCACCAAGAGACCCAGTACTTC
TRBV29-1,-,TRBJ1-1,-,CSVLLSGDTEAFF,TGCAGCGTTCTACTGAGTGGGGACACTGAAGCTTTCTTT
TRBV6-2/TRBV6-3,-,TRBJ1-1,-,CASSETGSYTEAFF,TGTGCCAGCAGTGAGACAGGATCGTACACTGAAGCTTTCTTT
TRBV28,once,TRBJ2-7,-,CASSADSPRRNEQYF,TGTGCCAGCAGCGCCGACAGCCCCCGGAGAAACGAGCAGTACTTC
TRBV5-4,-,TRBJ1-2,-,CASSYTGIVYGYTF,TGTGCCAGCAGCTATACAGGGATCGTCTATGGCTACACCTTC
TRBV24-1,-,TRBJ2-2,TRBD2,CATSDFHGLAGDTGELFF,TGTGCCACCAGTGATTTCCACGGGCTAGCGGGAGACACCGGGGAGCTGTTTTTT
TRBV4-3,-,TRBJ2-7,-,CASSQAALASSYEQYF,TGCGCCAGCAGCCAAGCTGCGCTAGCATCTTCCTACGAGCAGTACTTC
TRBV12-3/TRBV12-4,-,TRBJ2-7,-,CASSPWEGGGYEQYF,TGTGCCAGCAGTCCCTGGGAGGGAGGGGGCTACGAGCAGTACTTC
TRBV6-6,-,TRBJ2-4,TRBD1,CASSYGVGGADIQYF,TGTGCCAGCAGTTACGGGGTAGGGGGCGCGGACATTCAGTACTTC
TRBV19,-,TRBJ2-7,-,CATTGANYEQYF,TGTGCCACTACCGGGGCCAACTACGAGCAGTACTTC
TRBV11-2,-,TRBJ1-1,-,CASSRVGPSNTEAFF,TGTGCCAGCAGTAGGGTCGGGCCATCGAACACTGAAGCTTTCTTT
TRBV7-9,-,TRBJ1-3,-,CASSLSGDTIYF,TGTGCCAGCAGCCTCTCAGGCGACACCATATATTTT
TRBV28,-,TRBJ1-2,TRBD1,CASSYSVTGVGYTF,TGTGCCAGCAGTTACTCCGTAACAGGGGTTGGCTACACCTTC
TRBV28,-,TRBJ2-7,TRBD2,CASRTLTSGSSYEQYF,TGTGCCAGCAGAACCTTGACTAGCGGGAGCTCCTACGAGCAGTACTTC
TRBV12-3/TRBV12-4,-,TRBJ2-7,-,CASSLPGAPYEQYF,TGTGCCAGCAGTCTGCCGGGGGCCCCCTACGAGCAGTACTTC
TRBV6-1,-,TRBJ2-7,TRBD1,CASSEGTGNPYEQYF,TGTGCCAGCAGTGAGGGGACAGGGAATCCCTACGAGCAGTACTTC
TRBV28,-,TRBJ2-5,-,CASSLSALGGQETQYF,TGTGCCAGCAGTTTATCGGCGTTGGGGGGCCAAGAGACCCAGTACTTC
TRBV19,once,TRBJ1-2,-,CASIGTEDGYTF,TGTGCCAGTATCGGGACGGAGGATGGCTACACCTTC
TRBV2,-,TRBJ1-3,-,CASSPTDAGNTIYF,TGTGCCAGCAGCCCCACGGACGCTGGAAACACCATATATTTT
TRBV7-2,-,TRBJ2-1,TRBD2,CASSSSPSGGGEEQFF,TGTGCCAGCAGCTCAAGTCCTAGCGGGGGTGGGGAAGAGCAGTTCTTC
TRBV6-2/TRBV6-3,-,TRBJ2-5,TRBD2,CASTGSGRPYQETQYF,TGTGCCAGCACGGGTAGCGGGAGACCGTACCAAGAGACCCAGTACTTC
TRBV7-9,-,TRBJ2-5,TRBD1,CASSLITQGGQETQYF,TGTGCCAGCAGCTTAATAACACAGGGGGGCCAAGAGACCCAGTACTTC
TRBV9,-,TRBJ1-2,TRBD1,CASSAETGTAYGYTF,TGTGCCAGCAGCGCGGAAACTGGGACAGCCTATGGCTACACCTTC
TRBV6-5,-,TRBJ1-5,-,CASSLGRGGNQPQHF,TGTGCCAGCAGTCTCGGACGGGGGGGCAATCAGCCCCAGCATTTT
TRBV10-3,-,TRBJ2-5,-,CAISEVVRAEETQYF,TGTGCCATCAGTGAGGTGGTGAGGGCGGAAGAGACCCAGTACTTC
TRBV27,-,TRBJ2-1,TRBD1,CASSLSRTGGIEQFF,TGTGCCAGCAGTTTATCCAGGACAGGGGGCATTGAGCAGTTCTTC
TRBV7-4,-,TRBJ1-1,TRBD1,CASGVPGGMNTEAFF,TGTGCCAGCGGGGTCCCAGGGGGGATGAACACTGAAGCTTTCTTT
TRBV6-5,few,TRBJ1-6,TRBD1,CASSYSTGSRSPLHF,TGTGCCAGCAGTTATTCGACAGGGTCGAGGTCACCCCTCCACTTT
TRBV3-1,-,TRBJ2-7,TRBD2,CASSQDTGLAGLGVYEQYF,TGTGCCAGCAGCCAAGATACGGGACTAGCGGGATTAGGGGTCTACGAGCAGTACTTC
TRBV5-1,-,TRBJ2-7,TRBD1,CASSLGQGGDEQYF,TGCGCCAGCAGCCTGGGACAGGGGGGGGACGAGCAGTACTTC
TRBV7-3,-,TRBJ2-5,-,CASSLIGAGQETQYF,TGTGCCAGCAGCTTAATTGGGGCGGGACAAGAGACCCAGTACTTC
TRBV4-3,-,TRBJ2-7,-,CASGQDAAQSSYEQYF,TGCGCCAGCGGCCAAGATGCGGCGCAGAGCTCCTACGAGCAGTACTTC
TRBV3-1,-,TRBJ2-7,TRBD1,CASSQVRTGLSYEQYF,TGTGCCAGCAGCCAAGTTAGGACAGGACTCTCCTACGAGCAGTACTTC
TRBV30,once,TRBJ2-1,-,CAWSLSTYNEQFF,TGTGCCTGGAGTTTATCTACCTACAATGAGCAGTTCTTC
TRBV19,few,TRBJ1-1,-,CASSRGLGSEAFF,TGTGCCAGTAGTAGGGGGCTGGGATCTGAAGCTTTCTTT
TRBV6-2/TRBV6-3,-,TRBJ2-7,-,CASSSGDKYEQYF,TGTGCCAGCAGTTCCGGGGATAAGTACGAGCAGTACTTC
TRBV9,-,TRBJ1-2,TRBD1,CASSGTGAYGYTF,TGTGCCAGCAGCGGGACAGGGGCCTATGGCTACACCTTC
TRBV28,-,TRBJ2-7,-,CASSPFDNSYEQYF,TGTGCCAGCAGCCCGTTTGATAACTCCTACGAGCAGTACTTC
TRBV29-1,few,TRBJ2-7,TRBD1,CSVEDATGTGEIYEQYF,TGCAGCGTTGAAGATGCAACCGGGACAGGGGAGATTTACGAGCAGTACTTC
TRBV4-3,-,TRBJ1-2,-,CASSDDRMAYGYTF,TGCGCCAGCAGCGACGACAGAATGGCCTATGGCTACACCTTC
TRBV28,-,TRBJ2-2,-,CASSKVGGTGELFF,TGTGCCAGCAGCAAAGTGGGGGGCACCGGGGAGCTGTTTTTT
TRBV20-1,-,TRBJ2-1,TRBD2,CSASEGLAGYNEQFF,TGCAGTGCTAGCGAGGGCCTAGCGGGCTACAATGAGCAGTTCTTC
TRBV6-5,-,TRBJ1-3,TRBD1,CASSYSLTGPGNTIYF,TGTGCCAGCAGTTACTCGCTGACAGGGCCTGGAAACACCATATATTTT